Below, 31 T cell receptor beta chains from the same sample are listed, as sequenced in a study of cytomegalovirus exposure and HLA in healthy donors. The PCR was carried out with 60 Vbeta primers and 13 Jbeta primers. TCRdb keeps only in-frame clones here, not all; method: immunoSEQ multiplex PCR. The table has tens of thousands of clones, about 70% seen once; the top ten hold less than 20%. Specimen: PBMCs. These receptors all stem from a woman aged 55-70 years in good health and CMV-seropositive.

V gene TRBV28 combines with J gene TRBJ1-6, with TRBD1 matching over 7 bases. The CDR3 has 15 residues. The germline V gene has CDR1 MDHEN and CDR2 SYDVKM. The junction had 15 bases not matched to a gene; V was cut back by 5 bases and J by 14 bases. CDR3 loop: CASSIIQGSWITLHF. The CDR3 DNA is TGTGCCAGCAGTATAATACAGGGGTCGTGGATTACCCTCCACTTT.

This chain joins TRBV19 and TRBJ1-2; 7 nucleotides align to TRBD1. Germline CDR1 is LNHDA and CDR2 is SQIVND (reference sequence). The CDR3 runs to 16 residues. J gave up 4 bases and V 4 bases, and 12 bases lay outside the gene matches. The CDR3 bases are TGTGCCAGTAGTACTATCTCCCAGGGGGGAGGCTATGGCTACACCTTC. Translating gives CASSTISQGGGYGYTF. The complete variable domain, with remaining parts taken from reference TRBV19 and TRBJ1-2, reads DGGITQSPKYLFRKEGQNVTLSCEQNLNHDAMYWYRQDPGQGLRLIYYSQIVNDFQKGDIAEGYSVSREKKESFPLTVTSAQKNPTAFYLCASSTISQGGGYGYTFGSGTRLTVV.

CDR3 residues: CASSQGQRTYEQYF. The CDR3 DNA is TGTGCCAGCAGCCAGGGACAGCGTACCTACGAGCAGTACTTC. V and J are TRBV5-6 and TRBJ2-7, with TRBD1 matching 7 bases. The length of the CDR3 is 14 residues. CDR1 is SGHDT and CDR2 is YYEEEE in the germline V gene. V lost 4 bases, J lost 2 bases, and 6 bases stayed unmatched. The entire variable domain, with the rest obtained from reference TRBV5-6 and TRBJ2-7, is as follows: DAGVTQSPTHLIKTRGQQVTLRCSPKSGHDTVSWYQQALGQGPQFIFQYYEEEERQRGNFPDRFSGHQFPNYSSELNVNALLLGDSALYLCASSQGQRTYEQYFGPGTRLTVT.

The chain couples TRBV2 to TRBJ2-1; TRBD2 aligns across 9 bases. The V gene end was trimmed by 2 bases and the J gene end by 7 bases; junction bases not matched to a gene: 6. The CDR3 contains 15 residues. In germline, CDR1 is SNHLY, CDR2 FYNNEI. This CDR3 is CASSEWAGGQNEQFF. As DNA, the CDR3 is TGTGCCAGCAGTGAATGGGCGGGGGGGCAGAATGAGCAGTTCTTC. Using reference TRBV2 and TRBJ2-1 for the parts outside the CDR3, the full variable domain is EPEVTQTPSHQVTQMGQEVILRCVPISNHLYFYWYRQILGQKVEFLVSFYNNEISEKSEIFDDQFSVERPDGSNFTLKIRSTKLEDSAMYFCASSEWAGGQNEQFFGPGTRLTVL.

The J gene is TRBJ2-3, the V gene TRBV2; D gene uncertain. Deletions cut 6 bases from V and 0 bases from J, with 13 bases between. The CDR3 sequence is 15 residues long. The germline CDR1 and CDR2 sequences are SNHLY and FYNNEI. DNA for the CDR3: TGTGCCAGCAGGTACATGGGCCTTAGCACAGATACGCAGTATTTT. It is translated as CASRYMGLSTDTQYF.

The rearrangement uses TRBV29-1 and TRBJ1-2, with TRBD1 as a possible D gene (6 bases). This CDR3 region has 13 residues. Germline V gene data show CDR1 as SQVTM and CDR2 as ANQGSEA. Trimming removed 5 bases from V and 1 base from J, with 11 bases in between. In DNA form, the CDR3 reads TGCAGCGTTCGACAGGCAGATAACTATGGCTACACCTTC. Its translation is CSVRQADNYGYTF.

This chain links TRBV19 with TRBJ1-5, with 7 bases matching TRBD1. The CDR3 is 20 residues long. The germline gives CDR1 LNHDA, CDR2 SQIVND (reference sequence). Germline trimming cut 5 bases from V and 0 bases from J; bases unmatched to any gene: 19. In DNA, the CDR3 is TGTGCCAGTAGTTTCAGATCGGGACAGCACAAGTCTAATAGCAATCAGCCCCAGCATTTT. Translated, it gives CASSFRSGQHKSNSNQPQHF.

The genes are TRBV6-5 and TRBJ1-1; no clear D. Germline CDR1 and CDR2: MNHEY and SVGAGI. Deletions cut 6 bases from V and 5 bases from J, with 10 bases between. The CDR3 contains 12 residues. The CDR3 loop reads CASSPGETEAFF. CDR3 DNA: TGTGCCAGCAGCCCGGGTGAAACTGAAGCTTTCTTT.

The chain combines TRBV19 with TRBJ2-5, with TRBD2 identical over 9 bases. Germline V gives CDR1 LNHDA, CDR2 SQIVND (reference sequence). V was clipped by 6 bases and J by 5 bases; unmatched bases: 13. The length of the CDR3 is 16 residues. CDR3 in amino acids: CASSPLAGTLLETQYF. As DNA, the CDR3 is TGTGCCAGTAGCCCCCTAGCGGGGACACTTCTCGAGACCCAGTACTTC.

The J gene is TRBJ1-4, the V gene TRBV9, with 10 bases aligning to TRBD1. Looked up from germline, CDR1 is SGDLS and CDR2 is YYNGEE. This CDR3 is 17 amino acids long. V shed 0 bases, J shed 8 bases, and the junction held 10 bases outside the gene matches. CDR3 nucleotide sequence: TGTGCCAGCAGCGTAGGCCTAGGGACAGGGGCAGAGGAAAAACTGTTTTTT. This codes for CASSVGLGTGAEEKLFF.

The chain couples TRBV10-3 to TRBJ1-5; 7 nucleotides agree with TRBD1. Germline V CDR1 and CDR2: ENHRY, SYGVKD. This CDR3 is built from 15 residues. The V gene end was trimmed by 0 bases and the J gene end by 5 bases; junction bases not matched to a gene: 4. The DNA for the CDR3 is TGTGCCATCAGTGAGTCGCAGGGGGGAGATCAGCCCCAGCATTTT. Its protein product is CAISESQGGDQPQHF.

The chain is built from TRBV29-1 and TRBJ1-1, with D uncertain. Germline values: CDR1 SQVTM, CDR2 ANQGSEA. V lost 7 bases, J lost 0 bases, and 6 bases lay in between. The CDR3 spans 11 residues. CDR3 DNA: TGCAGCGGCTACGTGAACACTGAAGCTTTCTTT. Protein product: CSGYVNTEAFF.

The CDR3 here is CASSGVGGSPLHF. CDR3 DNA: TGCGCCAGCAGCGGGGTAGGAGGATCACCCCTCCACTTT. The chain uses TRBV5-1 and TRBJ1-6; D remains ambiguous. V shed 4 bases and J shed 10 bases, with 12 bases lying between them. The germline CDR1 and CDR2 sequences are SGHRS and YFSETQ. This CDR3 has 13 residues.

The V and J genes are TRBV6-5 and TRBJ2-3; TRBD1 matches 12 bases. The V and J ends lost 2 bases and 5 bases, in that order; junction bases with no gene match: 5. Looked up from germline, CDR1 is MNHEY and CDR2 is SVGAGI. This CDR3 has 16 amino acids. CDR3 coding DNA: TGTGCCAGCAGTTACCCGGGACAGGGGGCAGGAGATACGCAGTATTTT. It yields the protein CASSYPGQGAGDTQYF.

The genes are TRBV2 and TRBJ1-1; no clear D gene. Deletions cut 2 bases from V and 3 bases from J, with 16 bases between. This CDR3 is built from 16 residues. Germline assignment: CDR1 SNHLY and CDR2 FYNNEI. The CDR3 coding sequence is TGTGCCAGCAGTGAAAATGATCGGATCGCGGACACTGAAGCTTTCTTT. Its translation: CASSENDRIADTEAFF.

The rearrangement joins TRBV5-1 to TRBJ2-7, with D possibly TRBD1 on 5 matching bases. With 0 bases removed from V and 6 bases from J, the gap between germline ends came to 10 bases. Germline-derived CDR1 and CDR2 are SGHRS and YFSETQ. The CDR3 is 13 residues long. The DNA of the CDR3 is TGCGCCAGCAGCTTGGAAATCAGGGTCGAGCAGTACTTC. Residues: CASSLEIRVEQYF.

The chain has TRBV9 and TRBJ1-6; a weak D match, TRBD1 (6 bases). The CDR3 sequence is 15 residues long. Germline CDR1 SGDLS, CDR2 YYNGEE. Trimming took 3 bases from V and 5 from J, leaving 12 bases between them. CDR3 sequence: CASSASGQHNSPLHF. As DNA, the CDR3 is TGTGCCAGCAGCGCCTCGGGACAACATAATTCACCCCTCCACTTT.

The gene calls are TRBV18 and TRBJ2-7; TRBD1 aligns across 7 bases. The junction had 10 bases not matched to a gene; V was cut back by 5 bases and J by 3 bases. CDR1 and CDR2 from the germline V gene are KGHSH and LQKENI. The CDR3 consists of 15 residues. Here the CDR3 reads CASSAATGNFYEQYF. CDR3 DNA: TGTGCCAGCTCAGCCGCGACAGGGAATTTCTACGAGCAGTACTTC.

This clone has just one count. This rearrangement joins TRBV16 to TRBJ1-1, with D maybe TRBD1 (6 bases). This CDR3 spans 13 amino acids. V lost 4 bases and J 1 base, leaving 7 bases between the germline ends. In germline, CDR1 is KGHSY, CDR2 FQNENV. The CDR3: CASSPGQNTEAFF. CDR3 coding DNA: TGTGCCAGCAGCCCGGGACAGAACACTGAAGCTTTCTTT. Variable domain in full (rest from reference TRBV16 and TRBJ1-1): GEEVAQTPKHLVRGEGQKAKLYCAPIKGHSYVFWYQQVLKNEFKFLISFQNENVFDETGMPKERFSAKCLPNSPCSLEIQATKLEDSAVYFCASSPGQNTEAFFGQGTRLTVV.

This clone is classed as medium-sized. The V and J genes are TRBV11-3 and TRBJ2-1; maybe TRBD1 (5 bases). The CDR3 is 13 amino acids. Deletions cut 1 base from V and 12 bases from J, with 13 bases between. CDR1 is SGHNT, CDR2 YENEEA, per germline. CDR3 protein: CASSLGGQGAQFF. The CDR3 DNA follows: TGTGCCAGCAGCTTAGGTGGTCAGGGTGCGCAGTTCTTC. Together with reference TRBV11-3 and TRBJ2-1, the CDR3 gives the full variable domain: EAGVVQSPRYKIIEKKQPVAFWCNPISGHNTLYWYLQNLGQGPELLIRYENEEAVDDSQLPKDRFSAERLKGVDSTLKIQPAELGDSAVYLCASSLGGQGAQFFGPGTRLTVL.

The chain joins TRBV19 to TRBJ1-2; D perhaps matches TRBD1 (5 bases). The CDR3 runs 12 residues. The V end was cut by 4 bases, the J end by 9 bases, with 12 bases between. Germline assignment: CDR1 LNHDA and CDR2 SQIVND (reference sequence). The CDR3 nucleotides read TGTGCCAGTAGTAACGACAGAGAACGCTACACCTTC. This encodes CASSNDRERYTF.

This clone was seen a handful of times. One junction end does not reproduce the germline sequence, and a read error may be involved. The J gene is TRBJ2-7, the V gene TRBV7-8, with D perhaps TRBD1 (5 bases). The germline V gene encodes CDR1 SGHVS and CDR2 FQNEAQ. This CDR3 is built from 13 residues. Here the CDR3 DNA reads TGTTCCAGCAGCTTGGGGCAGGCATACGAGCAGTACTTC. Translated, it gives CSSSLGQAYEQYF.

This clone was detected once. This chain uses TRBV7-8 with TRBJ2-1; D gene ambiguous. Trimming removed 0 bases from V and 13 bases from J, with 10 bases in between. Per the germline V gene, CDR1 is SGHVS and CDR2 is FQNEAQ. CDR3 length: 12 amino acids. The CDR3 nucleotides read TGTGCCAGCAGCTTAGCCACGGTCCCTCAGTTCTTC. This encodes CASSLATVPQFF.

This chain uses TRBV2 with TRBJ1-3; 7 bases are shared with TRBD1. Trimming removed 6 bases from V and 8 bases from J; junction bases left unmatched: 7. The CDR3 is 13 residues long. The germline V gene encodes CDR1 SNHLY and CDR2 FYNNEI. CDR3 nucleotide sequence: TGTGCCAGCAGGGCGGGACAGTCCGACACCATATATTTT. Its protein is CASRAGQSDTIYF.

This clone was recorded only once. The V and J genes are TRBV6-4 and TRBJ1-2, with D unclear. Looked up from germline, CDR1 is MRHNA and CDR2 is SNTAGT. The CDR3 contains 14 residues. Trimming cost V 2 bases and J 6 bases, with 13 bases left between them. The CDR3 loop reads CASSDTGRGDGYTF. The CDR3 DNA follows: TGTGCCAGCAGTGACACTGGTCGGGGAGATGGCTACACCTTC.

V usage is TRBV6-1 and J usage is TRBJ1-2; a possible D gene is TRBD1 (6 bases). The germline gives CDR1 MNHNS, CDR2 SASEGT. V was pared by 7 bases and J by 8 bases, with 20 bases between. The CDR3 contains 14 residues. Here the CDR3 DNA reads TGTGCCAGCAAGGTCGGGGGGGCAGAGTGGGGCTACACCTTC. Translation gives CASKVGGAEWGYTF.

The V call is TRBV11-1, the J call TRBJ2-7, with D perhaps matching TRBD1 (5 bases). This CDR3 comprises 13 residues. V gave up 2 bases and J gave up 2 bases, with 7 bases separating them. Germline CDR1 reads SGHAT; CDR2 reads FQDESV (reference sequence). Here the CDR3 DNA reads TGTGCCAGCAGCTTACAGACAGCCTACGAGCAGTACTTC. Translated: CASSLQTAYEQYF.

The chain uses TRBV2 and TRBJ2-7; D perhaps matches TRBD1 (6 bases). V gave up 2 bases and J gave up 4 bases, with 12 bases separating them. Germline CDR1 reads SNHLY; CDR2 reads FYNNEI. This CDR3 region has 14 residues. DNA for the CDR3: TGTGCCAGCAGTGAACAGGGGCAATTTTACGAGCAGTACTTC. This translates into CASSEQGQFYEQYF.

The chain couples TRBV7-9 to TRBJ2-3; D possibly corresponds to TRBD2 (5 bases). With 3 bases removed from V and 6 bases from J, the gap between germline ends came to 10 bases. Germline CDR1 SEHNR, CDR2 FQNEAQ (reference sequence). This CDR3 has 13 residues. CDR3 sequence (DNA): TGTGCCAGCAGCTTGGCCTCGGGGGATACGCAGTATTTT. Protein sequence: CASSLASGDTQYF.

This chain uses TRBV6-6 with TRBJ2-7; TRBD1 agrees at 7 bases. This CDR3 is 14 amino acids long. CDR1 is MNHNY and CDR2 is SVGAGI in the germline V gene (reference sequence). After removal of 9 bases from V and 0 bases from J, the junction contained 8 bases not matched to a gene. The CDR3 sequence: CASRGQDFSYEQYF. CDR3 bases: TGTGCCAGTAGAGGACAGGATTTCTCCTACGAGCAGTACTTC.

The chain uses TRBV19 and TRBJ2-1; 9 bases match TRBD1. This CDR3 region has 14 residues. The V and J ends lost 8 bases and 0 bases, in that order; junction bases with no gene match: 2. Germline CDR1 and CDR2: LNHDA and SQIVND (reference sequence). CDR3 sequence reads: CASGQGSSYNEQFF. The CDR3 region has the DNA TGTGCCAGTGGACAGGGGAGCTCCTACAATGAGCAGTTCTTC.